The 7 T cell receptor beta chains below all came from one sample that was sequenced in a study of human T cells and chemical hapten exposure. Regarding time point: pre-sensitization, week 0. Treatment specified: therapeutic diphenylcyclopropenone sensitization with weekly scalp DPC. A single record per CDR3 protein comes from TCRdb applying MiXCR to the RACE reads. The profile shows more than 300,000 distinct CDR3 sequences, around 5.5% of them singletons. Sequences were derived from whole blood, sampled in connection with sensitization to the hapten diphenylcyclopropenone (DPC). The receptors come from a woman aged 18-35 years with alopecia areata. Some clones in this sample may be carry-over from other donors' samples.

This clonotype was detected many times. The chain combines TRBV9 with TRBJ1-1, with D uncertain. This CDR3 contains 15 residues. CDR1 is SGDLS, CDR2 YYNGEE, per germline. The V gene lost 0 bases and the J gene lost 1 base, with 10 bases spanning the gap. The CDR3 loop is CASSVGQSSNTEAFF. In DNA, the CDR3 is TGTGCCAGCAGCGTAGGCCAGTCCTCGAACACTGAAGCTTTCTTT.

This clonotype was picked up a small number of times. This sequence joins TRBV29-1 and TRBJ1-2; 8 nucleotides match TRBD1. The CDR3 consists of 13 residues. Germline V gives CDR1 SQVTM, CDR2 ANQGSEA. Losses at the gene ends were 7 bases for V and 2 bases for J; bases not matched to a gene: 6. This CDR3 reads CSAMTGANYGYTF. In DNA form, the CDR3 reads TGCAGCGCCATGACAGGGGCCAACTATGGCTACACCTTC.

The chain combines TRBV12-3 or TRBV12-4 with TRBJ2-2, with a tentative D call TRBD1 (5 bases). There are 14 residues in the CDR3. Trimming pared 7 bases from V and 0 bases from J, leaving 9 bases between. CDR3 protein: CASNPGTNTGELFF. CDR3 nucleotides: TGTGCCAGCAATCCAGGGACGAACACCGGGGAGCTGTTTTTT.

This clonotype was recorded many times. This rearrangement joins TRBV24-1 to TRBJ2-7; D remains ambiguous. Germline loops: CDR1 KGHDR, CDR2 SFDVKD. Between the trimmed V and J ends, which lost 4 bases and 2 bases, there was a span of 23 bases. This CDR3 region has 18 residues. The CDR3 coding sequence is TGTGCCACCAGTGACCGAGCCCGAATGAGGACGGATGCCTACGAGCAGTACTTC. Protein sequence: CATSDRARMRTDAYEQYF.

This clonotype came up many times. This rearrangement joins TRBV7-2 to TRBJ1-5, with TRBD1 matching 7 bases. This CDR3 has 15 amino acids. Germline values: CDR1 SGHTA, CDR2 FQGNSA. Losses at the gene ends were 6 bases for V and 3 bases for J; bases not matched to a gene: 8. CDR3 loop: CASSFAGGTNQPQHF. CDR3 DNA sequence: TGTGCCAGCAGTTTTGCAGGGGGGACCAATCAGCCCCAGCATTTT.

In its sample, this clonotype was seen many times. Written as DNA, the CDR3 is TGTGCCAATGGACAGCCAACAGATACGCAGTATTTT. It yields the protein CANGQPTDTQYF. The V and J genes are TRBV7-2 and TRBJ2-3, with D possibly TRBD1 on 6 matching bases. Germline assignment: CDR1 SGHTA and CDR2 FQGNSA. CDR3 length: 12 amino acids. V gave up 10 bases and J gave up 3 bases, with 11 bases separating them.

This chain joins TRBV6-2 or TRBV6-3 and TRBJ2-1; 8 bases are a match to TRBD2. The germline CDR1 and CDR2 sequences are MNHEY and SVGEGT. The CDR3 has 15 amino acids. J lost 0 bases, V lost 7 bases, and 5 bases had no gene match. The CDR3 region is CASTGRGASYNEQFF. The CDR3 coding sequence is TGTGCCAGCACCGGGAGGGGGGCCTCCTACAATGAGCAGTTCTTC.